This T cell receptor beta chain was sequenced for a study of blood T cell repertoires in COVID-19. Looking at the study overall: The United States, Italy and Spain supplied acute and convalescent COVID-19 samples. The analysed material was cDNA or gDNA that came from T cells, B-cell-depleted T cells, or PBMCs.

Original data processing: From reference gene primer amplification, estimates of nucleated cell counts were derived. Data came from immunoSEQ multiplex PCR; TCRdb stores just in-frame clones and leaves some out. V and J calls plus clone size are reproduced from that table; the DNA served to infer D and trimming. The repertoire holds about 170,000 clones, about 85% seen once, with about 14% in the top ten. V lost 6 bases, J lost 4 bases, and 4 bases lay in between. Germline CDR1 is MNHEY and CDR2 is SMNVEV (reference sequence). The CDR3 loop spans 11 amino acids. In the case of this clone: A read error is possible here, since a much larger clone lies one base away.

The sequenced sample consisted of peripheral blood. This chain links TRBV27 with TRBJ2-1; no reliable D call. This sequence originates from a woman in her seventies with COVID-19, enrolled during active disease. The CDR3: CASRSYNEQFF. DNA of the CDR3: TGTGCCAGCAGGTCTTACAATGAGCAGTTCTTC.